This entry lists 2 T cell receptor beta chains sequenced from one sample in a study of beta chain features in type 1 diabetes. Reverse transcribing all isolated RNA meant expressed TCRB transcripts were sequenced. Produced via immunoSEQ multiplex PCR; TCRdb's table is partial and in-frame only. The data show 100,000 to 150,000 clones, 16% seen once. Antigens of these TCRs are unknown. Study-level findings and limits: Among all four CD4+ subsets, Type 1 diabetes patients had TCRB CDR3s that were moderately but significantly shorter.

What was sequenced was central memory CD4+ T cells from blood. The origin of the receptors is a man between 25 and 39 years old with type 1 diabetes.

The CDR3 reads CASSSYGQVIGGTF. As DNA, the CDR3 is TGTGCCAGCAGCTCCTACGGACAGGTTATTGGTGGGACCTTC. The chain couples TRBV7-2 to TRBJ1-2; the match to TRBD1 covers 7 bases. In germline, CDR1 is SGHTA, CDR2 FQGNSA. V was pared by 4 bases and J by 14 bases, with 16 bases of the junction left unmatched. This CDR3 comprises 14 residues.

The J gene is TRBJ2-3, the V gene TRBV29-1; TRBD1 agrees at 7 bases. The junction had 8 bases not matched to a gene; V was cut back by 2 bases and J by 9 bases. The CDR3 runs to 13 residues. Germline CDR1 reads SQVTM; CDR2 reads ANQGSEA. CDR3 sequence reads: CSVERQGLRTQYF. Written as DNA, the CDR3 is TGCAGCGTTGAACGACAGGGTTTGAGAACGCAGTATTTT.